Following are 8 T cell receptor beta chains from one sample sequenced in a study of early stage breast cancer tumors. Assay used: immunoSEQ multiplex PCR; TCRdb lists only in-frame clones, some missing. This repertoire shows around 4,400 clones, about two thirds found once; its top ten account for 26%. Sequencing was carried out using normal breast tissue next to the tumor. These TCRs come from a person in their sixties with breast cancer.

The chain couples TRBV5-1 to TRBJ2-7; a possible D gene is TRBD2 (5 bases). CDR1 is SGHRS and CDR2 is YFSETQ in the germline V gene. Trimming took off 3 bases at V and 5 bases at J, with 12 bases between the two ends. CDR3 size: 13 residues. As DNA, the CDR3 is TGCGCCAGCAGCTCTGGGTCCGGGGACGAGCAGTACTTC. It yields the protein CASSSGSGDEQYF.

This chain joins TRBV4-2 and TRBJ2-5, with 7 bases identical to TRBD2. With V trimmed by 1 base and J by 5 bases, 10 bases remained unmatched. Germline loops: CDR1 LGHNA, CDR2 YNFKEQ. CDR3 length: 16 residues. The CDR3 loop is CASSQAPRGSLETQYF. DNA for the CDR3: TGTGCCAGCAGCCAAGCCCCGCGGGGGTCCCTCGAGACCCAGTACTTC.

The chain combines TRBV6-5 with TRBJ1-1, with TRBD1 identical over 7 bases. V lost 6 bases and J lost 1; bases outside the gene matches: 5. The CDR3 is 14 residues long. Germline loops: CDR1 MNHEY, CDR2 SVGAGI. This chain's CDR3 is CASRAGGTNTEAFF. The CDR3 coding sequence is TGTGCCAGCAGAGCAGGGGGGACGAACACTGAAGCTTTCTTT.

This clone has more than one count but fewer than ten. The CDR3 region has the DNA TGTGCCATCAGTGATTCTAACTATGGCTACACCTTC. It is translated as CAISDSNYGYTF. V gene TRBV10-3 combines with J gene TRBJ1-2; no firm D call. CDR1 and CDR2 from the germline V gene are ENHRY and SYGVKD. The CDR3 extends over 12 amino acids. Trimming pared 3 bases from V and 0 bases from J, leaving 2 bases between.

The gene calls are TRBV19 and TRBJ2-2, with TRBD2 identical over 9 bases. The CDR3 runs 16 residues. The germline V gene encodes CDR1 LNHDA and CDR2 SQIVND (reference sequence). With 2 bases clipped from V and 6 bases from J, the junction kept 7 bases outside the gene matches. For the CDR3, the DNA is TGTGCCAGTAGTATAATAATAGCGGGAGAAGCCGGGGAGCTGTTTTTT. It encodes CASSIIIAGEAGELFF.

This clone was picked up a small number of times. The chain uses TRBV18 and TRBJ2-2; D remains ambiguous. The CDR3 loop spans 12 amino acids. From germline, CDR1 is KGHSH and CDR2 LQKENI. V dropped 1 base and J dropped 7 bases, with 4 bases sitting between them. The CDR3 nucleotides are TGTGCCAGCTCACCACTCGGCGGGGAGCTGTTTTTT. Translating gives CASSPLGGELFF.

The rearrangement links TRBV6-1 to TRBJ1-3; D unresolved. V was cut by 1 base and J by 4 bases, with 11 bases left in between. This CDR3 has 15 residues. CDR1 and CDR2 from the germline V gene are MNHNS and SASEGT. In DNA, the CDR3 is TGTGCCAGCAGTGAAGACCCCCTAGCAGGAAACACCATATATTTT. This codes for CASSEDPLAGNTIYF.

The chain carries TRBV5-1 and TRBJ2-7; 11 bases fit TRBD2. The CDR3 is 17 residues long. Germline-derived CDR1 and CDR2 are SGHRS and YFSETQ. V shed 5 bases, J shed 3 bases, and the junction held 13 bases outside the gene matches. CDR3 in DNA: TGCGCCAGCAGAATAACGTCCTCCGGGACTAGCGGCTACGAGCAGTACTTC. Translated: CASRITSSGTSGYEQYF.